The rows below give T cell receptor beta chains drawn from one sample of a study of cytomegalovirus exposure and HLA in healthy donors. TCRdb's copy holds only in-frame clones and misses some; the assay was immunoSEQ multiplex PCR. The sample yields under 150,000 clones, approximately 90% seen once. The sample was PBMCs. These TCRs come from a man aged 18 to 29 in good health and CMV-seronegative. The CDR3 runs from the conserved cysteine through the conserved F or W. The order of the fields is V gene, D gene, J gene, clone size, CDR3 DNA, CDR3 protein. The D gene is left open where the match is weak. Clone size, where shown, is once, few, many, or a class for clones that have expanded.

V: TRBV18; D: NA; J: TRBJ2-1; size: NA; DNA: TGTGCCAGCTCACGGCGCGGCACGACCACAAAGAATGAGCAGTTCTTC; CDR3: CASSRRGTTTKNEQFF
V: TRBV7-2; D: TRBD2; J: TRBJ2-5; size: NA; DNA: TGTGCCAGCAGCTCGGGACTAGCCCAAGAGACCCAGTACTTC; CDR3: CASSSGLAQETQYF
V: TRBV19; D: TRBD1; J: TRBJ1-1; size: NA; DNA: TGTGCCAGTAGTGCCGGGACAGGGATCAACACTGAAGCTTTCTTT; CDR3: CASSAGTGINTEAFF
V: TRBV6-1; D: NA; J: TRBJ1-5; size: NA; DNA: TGTGCCAGCAGTGAAGGTCCAGGGCATCAGCCCCAGCATTTT; CDR3: CASSEGPGHQPQHF
V: TRBV14; D: TRBD2; J: TRBJ2-1; size: NA; DNA: TGTGCCAGCAGCCAAGATCGGGGACTAGCGGGAGACAATGAGCAGTTCTTC; CDR3: CASSQDRGLAGDNEQFF
V: TRBV5-6; D: NA; J: TRBJ2-1; size: NA; DNA: TGTGCCAGCAGCTTGGGAGCGCGGCTCGATGAGCAGTTCTTC; CDR3: CASSLGARLDEQFF
V: TRBV11-3; D: TRBD1; J: TRBJ1-1; size: NA; DNA: TGTGCCAGCAGCTTAGATACCCCTCGGACAGGGGGCACGAACACTGAAGCTTTCTTT; CDR3: CASSLDTPRTGGTNTEAFF
V: TRBV5-1; D: NA; J: TRBJ1-1; size: NA; DNA: TGCGCCAGCAGCTTGAATGGGCAGGGGTACACTGAAGCTTTCTTT; CDR3: CASSLNGQGYTEAFF
V: TRBV6-5; D: TRBD1; J: TRBJ2-7; size: NA; DNA: TGTGCCAGCAGCCACACAGGGGGCCCTTACGAGCAGTACTTC; CDR3: CASSHTGGPYEQYF
V: TRBV4-1; D: NA; J: TRBJ2-1; size: NA; DNA: TGCGCCAGCAGCCAAGGGACTGCTTCGTTCGATGAGCAGTTCTTC; CDR3: CASSQGTASFDEQFF
V: TRBV10-2; D: TRBD1; J: TRBJ1-2; size: NA; DNA: TGCGCCAGCACCCCCGGGGGACAGGGGGGTTTCTATGGCTACACCTTC; CDR3: CASTPGGQGGFYGYTF
V: TRBV2; D: TRBD1; J: TRBJ2-5; size: NA; DNA: TGTGCCAGCAGGGACAGGGTAACCCAAGAGACCCAGTACTTC; CDR3: CASRDRVTQETQYF
V: TRBV5-1; D: NA; J: TRBJ2-7; size: once; DNA: TGCGCCAGCAGCGGGACTGGGAGCTCCTACGAGCAGTACTTC; CDR3: CASSGTGSSYEQYF
V: TRBV4-1; D: NA; J: TRBJ2-3; size: NA; DNA: TGCGCCAGCAAATCGTGGGGTAGGGGGAGCACAGATACGCAGTATTTT; CDR3: CASKSWGRGSTDTQYF
V: TRBV9; D: NA; J: TRBJ2-5; size: NA; DNA: TGTGCCAGCAGCATCAGTGGGGGGAGAGAGACCCAGTACTTC; CDR3: CASSISGGRETQYF
V: TRBV9; D: NA; J: TRBJ1-3; size: NA; DNA: TGTGCCAGCAGCGTGGCAGGGTCTGGAAACACCATATATTTT; CDR3: CASSVAGSGNTIYF
V: TRBV10-3; D: TRBD1; J: TRBJ1-2; size: NA; DNA: TGTGCCATCAGTGAGTCGTGGCAGGGGGCAGGATCAGGCTACACCTTC; CDR3: CAISESWQGAGSGYTF
V: TRBV30; D: TRBD1; J: TRBJ1-5; size: few; DNA: TGTGCCTGGACGGGACAGACCAATCAGCCCCAGCATTTT; CDR3: CAWTGQTNQPQHF
V: TRBV5-4; D: TRBD1; J: TRBJ1-4; size: NA; DNA: TGTGCCAGCAGCTTGGGGGACAGGGATGGAAAACTGTTTTTT; CDR3: CASSLGDRDGKLFF
V: TRBV18; D: TRBD1; J: TRBJ1-6; size: NA; DNA: TGTGCCAGCTCACTAACAGGGGACCCCTATAATTCACCCCTCCACTTT; CDR3: CASSLTGDPYNSPLHF
V: TRBV2; D: TRBD1; J: TRBJ1-1; size: NA; DNA: TGTGCCAGCAGTGAAGCTGGGACAGGGGTCACTGAAGCTTTCTTT; CDR3: CASSEAGTGVTEAFF
V: TRBV11-2; D: TRBD1; J: TRBJ2-2; size: NA; DNA: TGTGCCAGCAGCTTAGGGCGGGGACAGGGAAACGGGGAGCTGTTTTTT; CDR3: CASSLGRGQGNGELFF
V: TRBV9; D: NA; J: TRBJ2-7; size: NA; DNA: TGTGCCAGCAGCTCCGGGGAGGGGGGGGCCTACGAGCAGTACTTC; CDR3: CASSSGEGGAYEQYF
V: TRBV5-1; D: NA; J: TRBJ1-1; size: NA; DNA: TGCGCCAGCAGCATGGACAGAAAAAACACTGAAGCTTTCTTT; CDR3: CASSMDRKNTEAFF
V: TRBV18; D: TRBD1; J: TRBJ2-7; size: NA; DNA: TGTGCCAGCGCCGACACTACAGGGGTCGTCACCTACGAGCAGTACTTC; CDR3: CASADTTGVVTYEQYF
V: TRBV7-9; D: TRBD1; J: TRBJ1-4; size: once; DNA: TGTGCCAGCAGCTTAACGGCCCCCGACAGGGGGCTTGAAAAACTGTTTTTT; CDR3: CASSLTAPDRGLEKLFF
V: TRBV13; D: NA; J: TRBJ1-4; size: NA; DNA: TGTGCCAGCAGCTTAGGGGAAGACAGCCCTAATGAAAAACTGTTTTTT; CDR3: CASSLGEDSPNEKLFF
V: TRBV7-2; D: TRBD1; J: TRBJ1-4; size: NA; DNA: TGTGCCAGCAGCCCTCGACAGGGACGAAATGAAAAACTGTTTTTT; CDR3: CASSPRQGRNEKLFF
V: TRBV7-3; D: TRBD1; J: TRBJ1-2; size: once; DNA: TGTGCCAGCAGCCCGGGGACAGGGGGCTTTGGCTATGGCTACACCTTC; CDR3: CASSPGTGGFGYGYTF
V: TRBV9; D: TRBD1; J: TRBJ2-5; size: NA; DNA: TGTGCCAGCAGCGTAGGGGGTGGACAGGGGAACCAAGAGACCCAGTACTTC; CDR3: CASSVGGGQGNQETQYF
V: TRBV6-5; D: NA; J: TRBJ2-1; size: NA; DNA: TGTGCCAGCAGTTACGCGAATGAGCAGTTCTTC; CDR3: CASSYANEQFF
V: TRBV7-8; D: NA; J: TRBJ1-2; size: NA; DNA: TGTGCCAGCAGCTTATCCCCCTCGGGGGGTAGCTATGGCTACACCTTC; CDR3: CASSLSPSGGSYGYTF
V: TRBV2; D: TRBD2; J: TRBJ2-1; size: once; DNA: TGTGCCAGCAGTGCCCCTAGCGGCTACAATGAGCAGTTCTTC; CDR3: CASSAPSGYNEQFF
V: TRBV9; D: TRBD1; J: TRBJ2-7; size: NA; DNA: TGTGCCAGCAACAAGGGGGGACAGGGGTCCTACGAGCAGTACTTC; CDR3: CASNKGGQGSYEQYF
V: TRBV5-6; D: TRBD2; J: TRBJ2-5; size: NA; DNA: TGTGCCAGCAGCTTGGGGACCATAATGCGGGGGGAGACCCAGTACTTC; CDR3: CASSLGTIMRGETQYF
V: TRBV11-3; D: NA; J: TRBJ2-7; size: NA; DNA: TGTGCCAGCAGCTCGGGGACCTACGAGCAGTACTTC; CDR3: CASSSGTYEQYF
V: TRBV4-3; D: TRBD2; J: TRBJ2-5; size: NA; DNA: TGCGCCAGCAGCCAAGGGGCGGGGGGGAGACAAGAGACCCAGTACTTC; CDR3: CASSQGAGGRQETQYF
V: TRBV13; D: TRBD2; J: TRBJ2-7; size: once; DNA: TGTGCCAGCAGCTTACAAGCGGGGGTCGACTACGAGCAGTACTTC; CDR3: CASSLQAGVDYEQYF
V: TRBV5-7; D: NA; J: TRBJ1-1; size: NA; DNA: TGTGCCAGCAGCTTGTTCGTTCTGCCGGTTACCATGAACACTGAAGCTTTCTTT; CDR3: CASSLFVLPVTMNTEAFF
V: TRBV7-2; D: NA; J: TRBJ2-7; size: once; DNA: TGTGCCAGCAGCTCAGGACTCCACCCTCCCTACGAGCAGTACTTC; CDR3: CASSSGLHPPYEQYF
V: TRBV18; D: NA; J: TRBJ2-2; size: NA; DNA: TGTGCCAGCTACCGACAGGATCTGGGCACCGGGGAGCTGTTTTTT; CDR3: CASYRQDLGTGELFF
V: TRBV27; D: NA; J: TRBJ2-2; size: NA; DNA: TGTGCCAGCAGAAGGGCAGGGGAGGGCGGGGAGCTGTTTTTT; CDR3: CASRRAGEGGELFF
V: TRBV9; D: NA; J: TRBJ2-2; size: NA; DNA: TGTGCCAGCAGCGTAGATTTGGGGGGTACGGGACGCTTAAGCGGGGAGCTGTTTTTT; CDR3: CASSVDLGGTGRLSGELFF
V: TRBV7-2; D: TRBD2; J: TRBJ2-2; size: NA; DNA: TGTGCCAGCAGCTTAGGCAGACTAGCGGGAAGCCCCGGGGAGCTGTTTTTT; CDR3: CASSLGRLAGSPGELFF
V: TRBV9; D: NA; J: TRBJ2-2; size: NA; DNA: TGTGCCAGCAGCGTAGCAGCGGAGAGAACGAACACCGGGGAGCTGTTTTTT; CDR3: CASSVAAERTNTGELFF
V: TRBV5-1; D: TRBD1; J: TRBJ2-7; size: NA; DNA: TGCGCCAGCAGCCGGGACAGGGCCTCCTACGAGCAGTACTTC; CDR3: CASSRDRASYEQYF
V: TRBV6-1; D: NA; J: TRBJ2-5; size: NA; DNA: TGTGCCATCCGGGGGGCCCGGGAGACCCAGTACTTC; CDR3: CAIRGARETQYF
V: TRBV5-6; D: TRBD2; J: TRBJ2-3; size: NA; DNA: TGTGCCAGCAGCTTGGTCAAAAGACCCAGCGGGAGAGCCACAGATACGCAGTATTTT; CDR3: CASSLVKRPSGRATDTQYF
V: TRBV9; D: TRBD2; J: TRBJ2-3; size: NA; DNA: TGTGCCAGCAGCGTAGGCCTCGGGGGGGCCGTAGATACGCAGTATTTT; CDR3: CASSVGLGGAVDTQYF
V: TRBV4-2; D: NA; J: TRBJ1-4; size: NA; DNA: TGTGCCAGCAGCCAAGGTGCCGGGATAGGTGAAAAACTGTTTTTT; CDR3: CASSQGAGIGEKLFF
V: TRBV6-5; D: TRBD1; J: TRBJ1-2; size: NA; DNA: TGTGCCAGCAGGGACCGACAGGGAGGCGGCTACACCTTC; CDR3: CASRDRQGGGYTF
V: TRBV12-1; D: NA; J: TRBJ2-1; size: NA; DNA: TGTGCCAGCAGCCCCGGCGGGGCGCGGGAATTATGTTACAATGAGCAGTTCTTC; CDR3: CASSPGGARELCYNEQFF
V: TRBV7-2; D: NA; J: TRBJ2-5; size: NA; DNA: TGTGCCAGCAGCTTAGAGCTTCCCCGCCAAGAGACCCAGTACTTC; CDR3: CASSLELPRQETQYF
V: TRBV9; D: NA; J: TRBJ1-2; size: NA; DNA: TGTGCCAGCAGCGTATCCCCTTCGGCAGGGGAGCGTTACGGCTACACCTTC; CDR3: CASSVSPSAGERYGYTF
V: TRBV27; D: TRBD1; J: TRBJ1-5; size: NA; DNA: TGTGCCAGCAGCCTGGACAGGGGGAAGAATCAGCCCCAGCATTTT; CDR3: CASSLDRGKNQPQHF
V: TRBV5-4; D: TRBD1; J: TRBJ1-1; size: NA; DNA: TGTGCCAGCAGCTTGTTTGGACAGGAGAACACTGAAGCTTTCTTT; CDR3: CASSLFGQENTEAFF
V: TRBV5-6; D: NA; J: TRBJ2-3; size: NA; DNA: TGTGCCAGCAGCTGGCTTGGAAGCGTCACAGATACGCAGTATTTT; CDR3: CASSWLGSVTDTQYF
V: TRBV13; D: NA; J: TRBJ2-5; size: NA; DNA: TGTGCCAGCAGCTTACGGGTCGGAGAGACCCAGTACTTC; CDR3: CASSLRVGETQYF
V: TRBV6-6; D: TRBD1; J: TRBJ2-2; size: NA; DNA: TGTGCCAGCAGAACTACGACAGGGTTGGACGGGGAGCTGTTTTTT; CDR3: CASRTTTGLDGELFF